What follows are 15 T cell receptor beta chains derived from one specimen sequenced in a study of T cell changes during pregnancy in multiple sclerosis. Measured with immunoSEQ multiplex PCR; TCRdb has only the in-frame clones, and not every one. The data contain 65,000 to 90,000 clones, around 90% of them singletons. The sequencing used peripheral blood, collected in the second trimester of pregnancy. The receptor set was obtained from a female donor with multiple sclerosis, enrolled in a pregnancy study.

This rearrangement joins TRBV7-9 to TRBJ2-3, with TRBD2 as a possible D gene (6 bases). Deletions cut 4 bases from V and 0 bases from J, with 8 bases between. Germline assignment: CDR1 SEHNR and CDR2 FQNEAQ (reference sequence). The CDR3 covers 14 residues. The CDR3 coding sequence is TGTGCCAGCAGCTCTCTAGCGAGCACAGATACGCAGTATTTT. Encoded protein: CASSSLASTDTQYF.

V usage is TRBV14 and J usage is TRBJ2-7, with TRBD1 matching over 8 bases. The CDR3 has 15 residues. After removal of 2 bases from V and 2 bases from J, the junction contained 5 bases not matched to a gene. The germline V gene encodes CDR1 SGHDN and CDR2 FVKESK. DNA of the CDR3: TGTGCCAGCAGCCAATTTGGGACAGGCCCCTACGAGCAGTACTTC. Amino acid sequence: CASSQFGTGPYEQYF.

This clone showed up just once. The rearrangement uses TRBV6-6 and TRBJ1-5; 8 positions match TRBD1. Unmatched junction bases numbered 8, after V lost 6 bases and J lost 4 bases. Looked up from germline, CDR1 is MNHNY and CDR2 is SVGAGI (reference sequence). This CDR3 is built from 15 residues. CDR3 in DNA: TGTGCCAGCAGCCGAACAGGGGGGGGTAATCAGCCCCAGCATTTT. Amino acid sequence: CASSRTGGGNQPQHF.

This clone showed up just once. The V gene is TRBV7-8, the J gene TRBJ1-1; 7 bases agree with TRBD1. Germline CDR1 is SGHVS and CDR2 is FQNEAQ. V shed 5 bases, J shed 0 bases, and the junction held 3 bases outside the gene matches. The CDR3 runs 14 residues. The CDR3 coding sequence is TGTGCCAGCAGCAACAGGGGAATGAACACTGAAGCTTTCTTT. It specifies CASSNRGMNTEAFF.

The gene calls are TRBV5-4 and TRBJ1-1; the match to TRBD1 covers 7 bases. The V gene's germline CDR1 is SGHNT and CDR2 YYREEE (reference sequence). Trimming cost V 5 bases and J 2 bases; bases outside gene matches: 12. The CDR3 runs to 16 residues. CDR3 region: CASRPRGTTGNTEAFF. The DNA of the CDR3 is TGTGCCAGCAGGCCCAGGGGGACGACGGGAAACACTGAAGCTTTCTTT.

This sequence joins TRBV9 and TRBJ2-4; the D is unclear. Germline loops: CDR1 SGDLS, CDR2 YYNGEE. Between the trimmed V and J ends, which lost 0 bases and 3 bases, there was a span of 7 bases. CDR3 length: 14 amino acids. The CDR3 protein is CASSVDSGKNIQYF. CDR3 nucleotides: TGTGCCAGCAGCGTAGATTCGGGCAAAAACATTCAGTACTTC. Full variable domain (rest looked up from reference TRBV9 and TRBJ2-4): DSGVTQTPKHLITATGQRVTLRCSPRSGDLSVYWYQQSLDQGLQFLIQYYNGEERAKGNILERFSAQQFPDLHSELNLSSLELGDSALYFCASSVDSGKNIQYFGAGTRLSVL.

The chain links TRBV5-4 to TRBJ1-2, with 7 bases identical to TRBD1. CDR1 and CDR2 (germline): SGHNT, YYREEE (reference sequence). Trimming removed 7 bases from V and 0 bases from J; junction bases left unmatched: 9. The length of the CDR3 is 15 residues. CDR3 sequence (DNA): TGTGCCAGCGCGAATGGCCAGGGGGCTAACTATGGCTACACCTTC. This gives the protein CASANGQGANYGYTF.

The CDR3 DNA is TGTGCCAGCAGTGACCACGGCTATGGCTACACCTTC. Translated, it gives CASSDHGYGYTF. This sequence joins TRBV6-4 and TRBJ1-2; D gene unclear. The CDR3 loop spans 12 amino acids. Per the germline V gene, CDR1 is MRHNA and CDR2 is SNTAGT. Trimming left V 2 bases short and J 4 bases short, with 5 bases between.

This sequence joins TRBV6-1 and TRBJ2-5; 10 nucleotides match TRBD2. The CDR3 contains 15 residues. V lost 2 bases, J lost 5 bases, and 5 bases stayed unmatched. Germline lookup yields CDR1 MNHNS and CDR2 SASEGT. The CDR3 coding sequence is TGTGCCAGCAGTGAATCGAGCGGGGGGGCGGAGACCCAGTACTTC. Translation: CASSESSGGAETQYF.

The chain is built from TRBV14 and TRBJ1-1; 7 bases line up with TRBD1. V lost 5 bases to trimming and J lost 4 bases; unmatched junction nucleotides: 7. The CDR3 consists of 14 residues. Germline values: CDR1 SGHDN, CDR2 FVKESK. This chain's CDR3 is CASSNDREFTEAFF. The CDR3, as DNA: TGTGCCAGCAGCAACGACAGGGAATTCACTGAAGCTTTCTTT. Combining the CDR3 with reference TRBV14 and TRBJ1-1 gives the whole variable domain EAGVTQFPSHSVIEKGQTVTLRCDPISGHDNLYWYRRVMGKEIKFLLHFVKESKQDESGMPNNRFLAERTGGTYSTLKVQPAELEDSGVYFCASSNDREFTEAFFGQGTRLTVV.

The genes are TRBV27 and TRBJ1-1; D is uncertain. Deletions cut 6 bases from V and 4 bases from J, with 15 bases between. This CDR3 is 14 amino acids long. Germline CDR1 is MNHEY and CDR2 is SMNVEV (reference sequence). The CDR3, as DNA: TGTGCCAGCAGCCTGGTGGGCCTGAGCACTGAAGCTTTCTTT. Translation gives CASSLVGLSTEAFF.

The rearrangement links TRBV9 to TRBJ2-1; 10 bases fit TRBD2. J gave up 5 bases and V 2 bases, and 7 bases lay outside the gene matches. The CDR3 covers 16 residues. From germline, CDR1 is SGDLS and CDR2 YYNGEE. CDR3 nucleotides: TGTGCCAGCAGCGTCACCGGGACTAGCGCGAACAATGAGCAGTTCTTC. Protein product: CASSVTGTSANNEQFF.

A single count supports this clone. This chain uses TRBV9 with TRBJ2-3; a weak D match, TRBD2 (5 bases). Germline V gene sequence: CDR1 SGDLS, CDR2 YYNGEE. V was clipped by 4 bases and J by 3 bases, with 18 bases between them. The CDR3 contains 16 residues. This CDR3 reads CASSLDLMGRTDTQYF. The CDR3 region has the DNA TGTGCCAGCAGCCTCGATTTGATGGGGAGAACAGATACGCAGTATTTT.

The J gene is TRBJ1-4, the V gene TRBV6-1; D gene ambiguous. Germline V gene lookup returns CDR1 MNHNS and CDR2 SASEGT. CDR3 length equals 15 residues. V shed 6 bases and J shed 0 bases, with 11 bases lying between them. CDR3 DNA sequence: TGTGCCAGCAGCCCCATAGTTTCAACTAATGAAAAACTGTTTTTT. Its translation is CASSPIVSTNEKLFF.

The chain couples TRBV7-3 to TRBJ2-3; no clear D gene. The CDR3 has 16 residues. V gave up 5 bases and J gave up 0 bases, with 15 bases separating them. CDR1 is SGHTA, CDR2 FQGTGA, per germline. The CDR3 nucleotides are TGTGCCAGCAGCCCCCGAGGTCCCACTAGCACAGATACGCAGTATTTT. Translation gives CASSPRGPTSTDTQYF.